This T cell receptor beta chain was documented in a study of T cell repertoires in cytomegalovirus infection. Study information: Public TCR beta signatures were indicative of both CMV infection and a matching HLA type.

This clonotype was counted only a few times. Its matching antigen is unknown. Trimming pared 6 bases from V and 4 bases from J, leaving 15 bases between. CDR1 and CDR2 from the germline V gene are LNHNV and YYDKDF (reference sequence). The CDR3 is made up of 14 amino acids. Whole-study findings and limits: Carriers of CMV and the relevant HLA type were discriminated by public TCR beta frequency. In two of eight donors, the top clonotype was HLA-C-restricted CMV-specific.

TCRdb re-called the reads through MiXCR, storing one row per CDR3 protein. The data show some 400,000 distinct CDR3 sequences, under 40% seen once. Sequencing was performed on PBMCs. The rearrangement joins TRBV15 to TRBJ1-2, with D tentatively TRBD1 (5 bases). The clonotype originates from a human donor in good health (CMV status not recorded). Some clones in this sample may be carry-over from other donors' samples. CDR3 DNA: TGTGCCACCAGGCAGGGAGGGGTCGGCTATGGCTACACCTTC. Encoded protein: CATRQGGVGYGYTF.